The 23 T cell receptor beta chains listed next were all sequenced from one sample in a study of cytomegalovirus exposure and HLA in healthy donors. Use of 60 Vbeta and 13 Jbeta primers characterized the PCR. The data were produced by immunoSEQ multiplex PCR, yet TCRdb's version contains in-frame clones alone and is incomplete. This table holds some 46,000 clones. The sequenced sample was PBMCs. The receptors here all came from a woman younger than 45 in good health and CMV-seronegative.

The genes are TRBV28 and TRBJ1-5; D is ambiguous. From germline, CDR1 is MDHEN and CDR2 SYDVKM. The CDR3 runs 10 residues. V lost 5 bases, J lost 7 bases, and 3 bases lay in between. CDR3 protein: CASSRQPQHF. In nucleotides, the CDR3 is TGTGCCAGCAGTCGGCAGCCCCAGCATTTT.

The chain is built from TRBV25-1 and TRBJ2-7; D perhaps matches TRBD1 (6 bases). Germline-derived CDR1 and CDR2 are MGHDK and SYGVNS. The CDR3 is 11 residues long. V dropped 8 bases and J dropped 4 bases, with 9 bases sitting between them. CDR3 DNA sequence: TGTGCCAGCGGACAGTCTTACGAGCAGTACTTC. It encodes CASGQSYEQYF.

This chain uses TRBV6-5 with TRBJ1-5; 7 bases map to TRBD1. The CDR3 runs 15 residues. The germline gives CDR1 MNHEY, CDR2 SVGAGI. Unmatched junction bases numbered 8, after V lost 8 bases and J lost 1 base. The CDR3 loop is CASRLGGQSNQPQHF. The CDR3, as DNA: TGTGCCAGCCGCTTGGGGGGACAGAGCAATCAGCCCCAGCATTTT.

This CDR3 is CASSLGQDYYNEQFF. The CDR3 DNA sequence: TGTGCCAGCAGCCTGGGACAGGACTACTACAATGAGCAGTTCTTC. The V and J genes are TRBV7-2 and TRBJ2-1; TRBD1 agrees at 8 bases. The CDR3 covers 15 residues. Germline CDR1 is SGHTA and CDR2 is FQGNSA. V shed 5 bases, J shed 3 bases, and the junction held 6 bases outside the gene matches.

V usage is TRBV20-1 and J usage is TRBJ2-1, with a tentative D call TRBD2 (5 bases). The CDR3 runs 11 residues. Germline CDR1 reads DFQATT; CDR2 reads SNEGSKA (reference sequence). V was pared by 1 base and J by 7 bases, with 5 bases between. DNA for the CDR3: TGCAGTGCTAGAGGGGAGAATGAGCAGTTCTTC. This gives the protein CSARGENEQFF.

The V call is TRBV28, the J call TRBJ2-1, with TRBD1 matching 10 bases. The CDR3 sequence is 16 residues long. The germline gives CDR1 MDHEN, CDR2 SYDVKM. The trim removed 5 bases at V and 9 bases at J, leaving 13 bases unmatched. CDR3 amino acids: CASSALPGQGKVEQFF. As DNA, the CDR3 is TGTGCCAGCAGTGCACTCCCGGGACAGGGGAAGGTTGAGCAGTTCTTC.

This chain joins TRBV30 and TRBJ1-1; D not resolved. Germline V gene sequence: CDR1 GTSNPN, CDR2 SVGIG (reference sequence). CDR3 length: 13 amino acids. V lost 0 bases, J lost 3 bases, and 8 bases lay in between. CDR3 protein: CAWSVRADTEAFF. CDR3 DNA: TGTGCCTGGAGTGTGAGAGCGGACACTGAAGCTTTCTTT.

The chain carries TRBV4-1 and TRBJ2-7; tentative D call: TRBD2 (6 bases). V was cut by 0 bases and J by 7 bases, with 19 bases left in between. CDR3 size: 16 residues. Germline CDR1 MGHRA, CDR2 YSYEKL. The CDR3 DNA follows: TGCGCCAGCAGCCAAGATGCAGCGGGCGGGGCGCGAGAGCAGTACTTC. Protein sequence: CASSQDAAGGAREQYF.

V usage is TRBV11-2 and J usage is TRBJ2-4; 8 bases fit TRBD2. The CDR3 length is 15 residues. V trimming: 4 bases; J trimming: 3 bases; junction bases outside the gene matches: 5. The V gene's germline CDR1 is SGHAT and CDR2 FQNNGV. CDR3 coding DNA: TGTGCCAGCAGCTACCGGGAGGGGGGCAAAAACATTCAGTACTTC. As protein: CASSYREGGKNIQYF.

The V and J genes are TRBV4-3 and TRBJ2-1; 11 positions agree with TRBD2. Germline V lookup: CDR1 LGHNA, CDR2 YSLEER. The CDR3 length is 18 residues. V lost 4 bases and J lost 0; bases outside the gene matches: 8. CDR3 in DNA: TGCGCCAGCAGCCGATCGGGACTAGCGGCCAGCTCCTACAATGAGCAGTTCTTC. Protein sequence: CASSRSGLAASSYNEQFF.

The chain carries TRBV15 and TRBJ2-7; 10 bases agree with TRBD2. CDR1 and CDR2 (germline): LNHNV, YYDKDF (reference sequence). V was pared by 1 base and J by 3 bases, with 12 bases of the junction left unmatched. The CDR3 has 18 amino acids. The CDR3 is CATSRAPRTSGTLYEQYF. The DNA of the CDR3 is TGTGCCACCAGCAGAGCCCCGCGGACTAGCGGAACGCTCTACGAGCAGTACTTC.

V is TRBV7-9 and J is TRBJ2-7, with 7 bases fitting TRBD2. Germline loops: CDR1 SEHNR, CDR2 FQNEAQ (reference sequence). The CDR3 is 16 amino acids. V lost 2 bases and J lost 2; bases outside the gene matches: 9. CDR3 bases: TGTGCCAGCAGCTTATATAATGGCGGGAGAACCTACGAGCAGTACTTC. This sequence encodes CASSLYNGGRTYEQYF.

The chain links TRBV7-9 to TRBJ1-1; 8 nucleotides align to TRBD1. CDR3 size: 15 residues. Germline loops: CDR1 SEHNR, CDR2 FQNEAQ (reference sequence). Germline trimming cut 3 bases from V and 0 bases from J; bases unmatched to any gene: 3. Here the CDR3 reads CASSLTGVLNTEAFF. As DNA, the CDR3 is TGTGCCAGCAGCTTGACAGGGGTGCTGAACACTGAAGCTTTCTTT.

The CDR3 nucleotides read TGCGCCAGCAGCCTGTTAGCCCCTGGGACTGAAGCTTTCTTT. Protein sequence: CASSLLAPGTEAFF. The gene calls are TRBV5-1 and TRBJ1-1, with D unclear. V lost 4 bases, J lost 5 bases, and 15 bases lay in between. Germline values: CDR1 SGHRS, CDR2 YFSETQ. The CDR3 extends over 14 amino acids.

The chain uses TRBV9 and TRBJ1-1, with 8 bases aligning to TRBD1. There are 15 residues in the CDR3. Germline loops: CDR1 SGDLS, CDR2 YYNGEE. Losses at the gene ends were 0 bases for V and 1 base for J; bases not matched to a gene: 2. The CDR3 region has the DNA TGTGCCAGCAGCGTAGATGGACAGGGGAACACTGAAGCTTTCTTT. The encoded protein is CASSVDGQGNTEAFF.

The chain is built from TRBV28 and TRBJ1-1, with D possibly matching TRBD1 (5 bases). V was cut by 5 bases and J by 4 bases, with 17 bases left in between. Germline-derived CDR1 and CDR2 are MDHEN and SYDVKM. The CDR3 length is 15 residues. The CDR3 DNA reads as TGTGCCAGCAGTACAGACAGCTTCTCTAGCACTGAAGCTTTCTTT. It yields the protein CASSTDSFSSTEAFF.

CDR3 amino acids: CAWSLSENIQYF. DNA for the CDR3: TGTGCCTGGAGTCTAAGCGAAAACATTCAGTACTTC. The rearrangement links TRBV30 to TRBJ2-4, with D unclear. CDR1 and CDR2 from the germline V gene are GTSNPN and SVGIG (reference sequence). This CDR3 is built from 12 residues. Trimming pared 2 bases from V and 5 bases from J, leaving 7 bases between.

The CDR3 is CASSSIGQGWGLNTEAFF. CDR3 bases: TGTGCCAGCAGCTCAATAGGACAGGGGTGGGGATTGAACACTGAAGCTTTCTTT. This chain connects TRBV7-6 to TRBJ1-1; 9 bases map to TRBD1. CDR1 is SGHVS and CDR2 is FNYEAQ in the germline V gene. Trimming removed 4 bases from V and 0 bases from J; junction bases left unmatched: 12. The CDR3 loop spans 18 amino acids.

The V gene is TRBV18, the J gene TRBJ1-1; D unclear. Germline V gives CDR1 KGHSH, CDR2 LQKENI. This CDR3 region has 15 residues. V was shortened by 3 bases and J by 1 base, with 12 bases between the two germline ends. CDR3: CASSPPSGTNTEAFF. For the CDR3, the DNA is TGTGCCAGCTCACCCCCGTCTGGCACGAACACTGAAGCTTTCTTT.

The V gene is TRBV27, the J gene TRBJ2-7; 13 nucleotides match TRBD2. CDR1 is MNHEY and CDR2 is SMNVEV in the germline V gene (reference sequence). The ends lost 5 bases at V and 2 bases at J; junction bases unmatched: 3. The CDR3 runs 15 residues. The CDR3 region is CASSTGTSGTYEQYF. CDR3 nucleotide sequence: TGTGCCAGCAGTACTGGGACTAGCGGGACCTACGAGCAGTACTTC.

The chain carries TRBV18 and TRBJ1-2; no firm D call. In germline, CDR1 is KGHSH, CDR2 LQKENI. V was cut by 3 bases and J by 1 base, with 9 bases left in between. The CDR3 covers 14 residues. This CDR3 is CASSPPTLNYGYTF. CDR3 DNA sequence: TGTGCCAGCTCACCTCCCACTCTTAACTATGGCTACACCTTC.

The rearrangement joins TRBV28 to TRBJ2-2; TRBD1 matches at 9 bases. This CDR3 comprises 15 residues. Germline CDR1 and CDR2: MDHEN and SYDVKM. Germline trimming cut 6 bases from V and 5 bases from J; bases unmatched to any gene: 7. The CDR3 sequence: CASRTGQGNTGELFF. The CDR3, as DNA: TGTGCCAGCAGGACGGGACAGGGTAATACCGGGGAGCTGTTTTTT.

The chain is built from TRBV5-1 and TRBJ1-1, with TRBD1 as a possible D gene (6 bases). The CDR3 runs 14 residues. Deletions cut 1 base from V and 1 base from J, with 8 bases between. Germline CDR1 SGHRS, CDR2 YFSETQ. This CDR3 is CASSLQGQNTEAFF. The DNA for the CDR3 is TGCGCCAGCAGCTTGCAGGGACAGAACACTGAAGCTTTCTTT.